This TCR beta chain was sequenced during a study of immune cell composition in non-small cell lung cancer. Study-wide results and caveats: Squamous carcinomas (approximately 80%) more often had tumour-associated clones >0.5% than adenocarcinomas (around 33%).

Repertoires were generated with immunoSEQ multiplex PCR, while TCRdb's copy carries only in-frame clones and drops some. The table records 4,500 to 5,500 clones, 55% to 80% of them present only once. Points on this clone: Its antigen remains unknown.

The CDR3 totals 16 residues. Germline V gene data show CDR1 as SGDLS and CDR2 as YYNGEE. V lost 3 bases and J lost 5; bases outside the gene matches: 8. Normal lung was taken at the farthest possible site, at least 3 cm from tumour. Genomic DNA came from frozen unsorted single-cell suspensions. The TCR originated in a human donor with non-small cell lung cancer. The material sequenced was non-adjacent lung tissue. The V call is TRBV9, the J call TRBJ2-3, with TRBD2 matching 11 bases. In DNA form, the CDR3 reads TGTGCCAGCAGCGCGACTAGCGGGGATACAGGAGATACGCAGTATTTT. Its protein is CASSATSGDTGDTQYF.